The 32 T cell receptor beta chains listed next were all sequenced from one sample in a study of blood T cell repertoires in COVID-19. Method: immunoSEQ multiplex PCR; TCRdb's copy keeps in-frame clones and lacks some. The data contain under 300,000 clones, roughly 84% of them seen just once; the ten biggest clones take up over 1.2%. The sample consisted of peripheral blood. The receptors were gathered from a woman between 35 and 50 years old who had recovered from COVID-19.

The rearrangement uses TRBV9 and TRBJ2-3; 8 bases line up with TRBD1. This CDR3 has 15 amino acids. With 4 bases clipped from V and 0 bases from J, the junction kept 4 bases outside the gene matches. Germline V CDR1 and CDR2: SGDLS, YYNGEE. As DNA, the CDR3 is TGTGCCAGCAGCCCAAGACAGGGGAGCACAGATACGCAGTATTTT. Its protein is CASSPRQGSTDTQYF.

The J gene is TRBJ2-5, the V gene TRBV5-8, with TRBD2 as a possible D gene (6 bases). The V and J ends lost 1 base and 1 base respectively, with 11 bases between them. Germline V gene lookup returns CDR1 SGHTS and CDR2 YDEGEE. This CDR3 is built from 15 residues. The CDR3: CASSLYGGGQETQYF. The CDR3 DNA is TGTGCCAGCAGCTTGTATGGGGGAGGCCAAGAGACCCAGTACTTC.

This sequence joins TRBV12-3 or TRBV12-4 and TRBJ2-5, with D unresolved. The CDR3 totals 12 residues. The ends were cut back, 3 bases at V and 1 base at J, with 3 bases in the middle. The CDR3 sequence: CASSFSQETQYF. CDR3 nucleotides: TGTGCCAGCAGTTTCTCCCAAGAGACCCAGTACTTC.

The CDR3 DNA reads TGTGCCAGTACGGGACTTCGGAGCTCTGGGGCCAACGTCCTGACTTTC. Translated, it gives CASTGLRSSGANVLTF. The chain has TRBV2 and TRBJ2-6; the D gene is possibly TRBD2 (6 bases). Trimming pared 9 bases from V and 0 bases from J, leaving 15 bases between. The V gene's germline CDR1 is SNHLY and CDR2 FYNNEI. There are 16 residues in the CDR3.

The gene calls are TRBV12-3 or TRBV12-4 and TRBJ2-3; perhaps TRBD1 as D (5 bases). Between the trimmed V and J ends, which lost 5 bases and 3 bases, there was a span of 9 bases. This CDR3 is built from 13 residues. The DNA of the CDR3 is TGTGCCAGCAGTCGACAGTTGACAGATACGCAGTATTTT. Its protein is CASSRQLTDTQYF.

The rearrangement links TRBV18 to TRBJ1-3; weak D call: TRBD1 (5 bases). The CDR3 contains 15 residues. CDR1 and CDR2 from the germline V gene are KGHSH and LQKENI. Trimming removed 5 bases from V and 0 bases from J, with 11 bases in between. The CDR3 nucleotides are TGTGCCAGCTCATTATTACAGGCCTCTGGAAACACCATATATTTT. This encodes CASSLLQASGNTIYF.

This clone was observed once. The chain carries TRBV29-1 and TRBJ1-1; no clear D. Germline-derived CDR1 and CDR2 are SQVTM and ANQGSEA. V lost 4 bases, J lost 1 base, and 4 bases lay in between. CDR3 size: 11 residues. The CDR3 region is CSVAQNTEAFF. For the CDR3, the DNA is TGCAGCGTTGCCCAGAACACTGAAGCTTTCTTT.

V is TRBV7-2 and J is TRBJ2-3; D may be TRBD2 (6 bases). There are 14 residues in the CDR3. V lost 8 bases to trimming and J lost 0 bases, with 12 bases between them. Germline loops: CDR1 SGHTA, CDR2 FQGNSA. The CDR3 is CASVPGTSTDTQYF. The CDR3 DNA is TGTGCCAGCGTACCCGGGACTAGCACAGATACGCAGTATTTT.

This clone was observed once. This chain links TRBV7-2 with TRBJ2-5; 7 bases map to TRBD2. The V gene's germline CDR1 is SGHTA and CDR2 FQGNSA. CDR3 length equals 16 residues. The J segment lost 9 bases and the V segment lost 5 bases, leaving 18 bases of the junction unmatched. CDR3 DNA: TGTGCCAGCAGCGTATTACCGGGACTACGCCTTGGGCCCCAGTACTTC. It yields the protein CASSVLPGLRLGPQYF.

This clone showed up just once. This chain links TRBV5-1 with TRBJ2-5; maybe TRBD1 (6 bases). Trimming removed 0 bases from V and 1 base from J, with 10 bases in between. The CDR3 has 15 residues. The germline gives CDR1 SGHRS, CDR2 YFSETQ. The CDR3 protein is CASSLDPGVQETQYF. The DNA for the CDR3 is TGCGCCAGCAGCTTGGACCCAGGGGTCCAAGAGACCCAGTACTTC.

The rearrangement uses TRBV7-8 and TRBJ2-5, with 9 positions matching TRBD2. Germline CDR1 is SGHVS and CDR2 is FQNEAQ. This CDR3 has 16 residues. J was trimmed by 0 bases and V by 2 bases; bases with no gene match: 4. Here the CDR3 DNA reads TGTGCCAGCAGCTTAACCAGCGGGGGGAACCAAGAGACCCAGTACTTC. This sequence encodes CASSLTSGGNQETQYF.

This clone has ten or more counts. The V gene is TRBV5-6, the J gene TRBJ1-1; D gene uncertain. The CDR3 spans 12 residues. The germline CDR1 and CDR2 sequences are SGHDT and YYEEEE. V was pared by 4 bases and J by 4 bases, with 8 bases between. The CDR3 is CASSMGSTEAFF. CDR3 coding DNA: TGTGCCAGCAGCATGGGGAGCACTGAAGCTTTCTTT.

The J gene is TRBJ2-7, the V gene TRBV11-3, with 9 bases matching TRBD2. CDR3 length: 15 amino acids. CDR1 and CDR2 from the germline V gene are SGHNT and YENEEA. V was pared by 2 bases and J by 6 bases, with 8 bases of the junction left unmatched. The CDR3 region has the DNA TGTGCCAGCAGCTTATTAGGGACTAGCCGTGCCGAGCAGTACTTC. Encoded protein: CASSLLGTSRAEQYF.

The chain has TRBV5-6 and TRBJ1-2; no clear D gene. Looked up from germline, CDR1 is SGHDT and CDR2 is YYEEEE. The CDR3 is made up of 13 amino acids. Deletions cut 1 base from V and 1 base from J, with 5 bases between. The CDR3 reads CASSLIFNYGYTF. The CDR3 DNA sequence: TGTGCCAGCAGCTTGATCTTTAACTATGGCTACACCTTC.

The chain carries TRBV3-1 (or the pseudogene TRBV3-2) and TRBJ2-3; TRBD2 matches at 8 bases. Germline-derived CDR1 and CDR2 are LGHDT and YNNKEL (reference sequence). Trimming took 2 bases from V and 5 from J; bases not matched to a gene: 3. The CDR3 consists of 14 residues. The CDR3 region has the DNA TGTGCCAGCAGCCAACGGGGGGGAGGAGATACGCAGTATTTT. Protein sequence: CASSQRGGGDTQYF.

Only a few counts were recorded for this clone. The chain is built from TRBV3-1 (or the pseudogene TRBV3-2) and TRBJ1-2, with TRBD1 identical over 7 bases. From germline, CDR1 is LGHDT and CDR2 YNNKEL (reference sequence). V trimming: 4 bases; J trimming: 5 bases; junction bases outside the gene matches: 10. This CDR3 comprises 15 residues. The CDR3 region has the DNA TGTGCCAGCAGCCTGCGGCGGGACAGTGAATATGGCTACACCTTC. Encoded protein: CASSLRRDSEYGYTF.

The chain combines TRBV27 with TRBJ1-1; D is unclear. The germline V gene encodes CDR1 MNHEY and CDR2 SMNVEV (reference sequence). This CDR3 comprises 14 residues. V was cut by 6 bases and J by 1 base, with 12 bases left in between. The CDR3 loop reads CASRSLTRNTEAFF. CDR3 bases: TGTGCCAGCAGAAGTTTGACAAGGAACACTGAAGCTTTCTTT.

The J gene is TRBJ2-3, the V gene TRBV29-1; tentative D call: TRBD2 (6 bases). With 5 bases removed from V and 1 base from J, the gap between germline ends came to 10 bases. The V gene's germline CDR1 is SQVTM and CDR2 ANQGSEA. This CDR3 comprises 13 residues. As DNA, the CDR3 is TGCAGCGTTCGGGACTCGGGCACAGATACGCAGTATTTT. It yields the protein CSVRDSGTDTQYF.

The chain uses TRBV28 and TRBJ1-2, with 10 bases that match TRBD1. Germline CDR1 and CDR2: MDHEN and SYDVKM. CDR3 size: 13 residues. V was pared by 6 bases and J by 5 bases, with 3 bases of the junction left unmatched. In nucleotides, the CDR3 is TGTGCCAGCAGCCCGGACAGGGGGTATGGCTACACCTTC. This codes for CASSPDRGYGYTF.

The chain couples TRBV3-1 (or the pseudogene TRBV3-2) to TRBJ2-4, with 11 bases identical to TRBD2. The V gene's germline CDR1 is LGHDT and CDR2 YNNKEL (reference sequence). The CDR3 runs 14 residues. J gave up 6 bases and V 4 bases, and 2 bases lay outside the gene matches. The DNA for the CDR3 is TGTGCCAGCAGCCTTACTAGCGGGGGAAACATTCAGTACTTC. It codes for CASSLTSGGNIQYF.

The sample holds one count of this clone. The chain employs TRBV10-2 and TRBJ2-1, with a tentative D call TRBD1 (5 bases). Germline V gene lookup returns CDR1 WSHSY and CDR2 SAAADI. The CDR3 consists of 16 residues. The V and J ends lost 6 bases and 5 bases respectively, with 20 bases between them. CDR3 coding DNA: TGCGCCAGCAGAAACCCACGTGGGGCAGATAACAATGAGCAGTTCTTC. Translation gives CASRNPRGADNNEQFF.

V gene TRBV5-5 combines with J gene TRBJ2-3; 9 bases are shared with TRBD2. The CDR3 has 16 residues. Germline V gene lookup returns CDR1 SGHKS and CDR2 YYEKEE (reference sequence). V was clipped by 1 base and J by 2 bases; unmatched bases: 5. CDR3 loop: CASSLLERGDTDTQYF. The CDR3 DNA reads TGTGCCAGCAGCTTGTTGGAGCGGGGGGACACAGATACGCAGTATTTT.

The CDR3 sequence: CASSTTVKNIQYF. The CDR3 nucleotides read TGTGCCAGCAGTACGACAGTAAAAAACATTCAGTACTTC. The rearrangement joins TRBV2 to TRBJ2-4; weak D call: TRBD1 (5 bases). Trimming shortened V by 5 bases and J by 4 bases, and 9 bases separated the two germline ends. The length of the CDR3 is 13 residues. The germline V gene encodes CDR1 SNHLY and CDR2 FYNNEI.

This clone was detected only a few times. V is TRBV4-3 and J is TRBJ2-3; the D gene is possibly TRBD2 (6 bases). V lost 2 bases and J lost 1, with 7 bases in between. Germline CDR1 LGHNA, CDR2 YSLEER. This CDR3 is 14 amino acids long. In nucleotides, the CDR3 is TGCGCCAGCAGCCAAATAGCGGGCACAGATACGCAGTATTTT. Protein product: CASSQIAGTDTQYF.

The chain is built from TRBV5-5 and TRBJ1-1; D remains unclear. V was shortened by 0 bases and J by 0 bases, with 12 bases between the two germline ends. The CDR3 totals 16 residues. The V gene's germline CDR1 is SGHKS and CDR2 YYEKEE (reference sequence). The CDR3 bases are TGTGCCAGCAGCTTGGCGGGAGGAGAATTGAACACTGAAGCTTTCTTT. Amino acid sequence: CASSLAGGELNTEAFF. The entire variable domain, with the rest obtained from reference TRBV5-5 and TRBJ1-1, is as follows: DAGVTQSPTHLIKTRGQQVTLRCSPISGHKSVSWYQQVLGQGPQFIFQYYEKEERGRGNFPDRFSARQFPNYSSELNVNALLLGDSALYLCASSLAGGELNTEAFFGQGTRLTVV.

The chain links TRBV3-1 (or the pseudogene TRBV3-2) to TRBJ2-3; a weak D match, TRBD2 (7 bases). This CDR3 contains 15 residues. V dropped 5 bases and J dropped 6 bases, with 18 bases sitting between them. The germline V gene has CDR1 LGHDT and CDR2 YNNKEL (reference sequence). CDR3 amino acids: CASSNEGGDMDTQYF. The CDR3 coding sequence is TGTGCCAGCAGCAACGAGGGGGGGGATATGGATACGCAGTATTTT.

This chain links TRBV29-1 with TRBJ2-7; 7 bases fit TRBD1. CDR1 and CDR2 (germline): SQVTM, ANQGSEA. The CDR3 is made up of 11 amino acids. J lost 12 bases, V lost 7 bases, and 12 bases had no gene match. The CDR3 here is CSALRGQLRYF. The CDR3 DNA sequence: TGCAGCGCCCTAAGGGGACAGCTACGGTACTTC.

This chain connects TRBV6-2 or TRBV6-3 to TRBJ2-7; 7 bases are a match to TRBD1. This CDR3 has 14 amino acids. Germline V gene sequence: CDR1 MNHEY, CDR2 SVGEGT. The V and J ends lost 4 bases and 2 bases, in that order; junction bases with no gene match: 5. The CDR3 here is CASSLQGFPYEQYF. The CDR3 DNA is TGTGCCAGCAGTTTACAGGGGTTTCCCTACGAGCAGTACTTC.

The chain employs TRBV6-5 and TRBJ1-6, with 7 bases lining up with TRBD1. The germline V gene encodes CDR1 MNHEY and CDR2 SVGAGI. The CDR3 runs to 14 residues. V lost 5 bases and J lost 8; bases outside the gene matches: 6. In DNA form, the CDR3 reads TGTGCCAGCAGTCCCGGGACAGACTATTCACCCCTCCACTTT. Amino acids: CASSPGTDYSPLHF.

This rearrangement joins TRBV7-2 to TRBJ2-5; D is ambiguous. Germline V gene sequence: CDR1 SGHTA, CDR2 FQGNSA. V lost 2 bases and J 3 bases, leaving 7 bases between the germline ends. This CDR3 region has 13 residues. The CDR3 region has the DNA TGTGCCAGCAGCTTAATTCTAAAAGAGACCCAGTACTTC. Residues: CASSLILKETQYF.

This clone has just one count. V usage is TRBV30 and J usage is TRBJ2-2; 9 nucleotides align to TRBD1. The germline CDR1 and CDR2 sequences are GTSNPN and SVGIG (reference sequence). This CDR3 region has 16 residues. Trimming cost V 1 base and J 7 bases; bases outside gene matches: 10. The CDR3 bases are TGTGCCTGGAGTGCGTTACCGACAGGGGGGTTCGGGGAGCTGTTTTTT. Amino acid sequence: CAWSALPTGGFGELFF.

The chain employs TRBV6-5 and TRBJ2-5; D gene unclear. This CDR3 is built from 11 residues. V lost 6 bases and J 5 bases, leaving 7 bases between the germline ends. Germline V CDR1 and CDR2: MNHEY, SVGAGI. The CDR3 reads CASSSVETQYF. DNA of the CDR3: TGTGCCAGCAGCTCGGTGGAGACCCAGTACTTC.